The present entry profiles one TCR beta chain with its context. This specimen comes from a study of patients and donors after allogeneic stem cell transplantation. Germline V gene lookup returns CDR1 GTSNPN and CDR2 SVGIG (reference sequence). The CDR3 runs to 14 residues. The ends were cut back, 4 bases at V and 6 bases at J, with 16 bases in the middle. One entry per CDR3 protein, called by TCRdb with MiXCR from the RT-PCR reads. Of approximately 170,000 distinct CDR3 sequences in the sample, approximately 30% were seen once. The sample comprised blood, either unsorted or a sorted T cell fraction (not recorded which). The receptor's source is a human donor who was either an allogeneic HSCT recipient or a stem cell or donor lymphocyte infusion donor (not recorded which). It is not recorded whose cells these are; they may come from a transplant donor. The chain combines TRBV30 with TRBJ2-1, with a weak D call TRBD2 (6 bases). The CDR3 spells CAWTPGAGLNEQFF. The DNA for the CDR3 is TGTGCCTGGACCCCGGGAGCGGGCCTCAATGAGCAGTTCTTC.